These 12 T cell receptor beta chains came from one sample sequenced in a study of shared clonotypes between healthy human individuals. Sequencing was performed with immunoSEQ multiplex PCR; in TCRdb, only in-frame clones are kept and a portion is missing. The sample includes roughly 2.1 million clones, around 93% of them seen just once. CD45RO-negative, CCR7-positively selected cells formed the naive CD8 fraction, excluding terminally differentiated effector memory CD45RA+ cells. The sequenced sample consisted of naive CD8+ T cells from PBMCs. These receptors were obtained from a man between 18 and 35 years old in good health. Some clones in this sample may be carry-over from other donors' samples.

The V gene is TRBV5-1, the J gene TRBJ1-1; tentative D call: TRBD1 (6 bases). Germline-derived CDR1 and CDR2 are SGHRS and YFSETQ. V lost 4 bases and J lost 0, with 13 bases in between. The CDR3 is made up of 15 amino acids. CDR3 residues: CASSPARTVNTEAFF. CDR3 in DNA: TGCGCCAGCAGCCCTGCTCGGACAGTGAACACTGAAGCTTTCTTT.

The chain has TRBV29-1 and TRBJ2-7; the D gene could be TRBD1 or TRBD2 (5 bases each). CDR1 is SQVTM, CDR2 ANQGSEA, per germline. The CDR3 is made up of 14 amino acids. The V and J ends lost 1 base and 1 base respectively, with 11 bases between them. CDR3 loop: CSVEGGVKSYEQYF. DNA of the CDR3: TGCAGCGTTGAAGGAGGGGTGAAATCCTACGAGCAGTACTTC.

The chain uses TRBV4-2 and TRBJ2-4; TRBD2 might be the D (6 bases). V shed 4 bases and J shed 1 base, with 20 bases lying between them. Looked up from germline, CDR1 is LGHNA and CDR2 is YNFKEQ. The CDR3 runs to 18 residues. The CDR3 region is CASSPTGLPSAAKNIQYF. In nucleotides, the CDR3 is TGTGCCAGCAGCCCTACGGGACTTCCTTCCGCGGCCAAAAACATTCAGTACTTC.

The chain links TRBV6-6 to TRBJ1-1, with D possibly matching TRBD1 (6 bases). Germline CDR1 MNHNY, CDR2 SVGAGI (reference sequence). Trimming took 5 bases from V and 10 from J, leaving 17 bases between them. This CDR3 has 13 amino acids. CDR3: CASSIQGWDGAFF. The DNA for the CDR3 is TGTGCCAGCAGTATACAGGGCTGGGATGGAGCTTTCTTT.

Of note for this clone: The same CDR3 also results from other DNA sequences found in this sample. This chain joins TRBV7-9 and TRBJ1-5; no definite D call. The CDR3 runs to 14 residues. V dropped 3 bases and J dropped 3 bases, with 9 bases sitting between them. Germline-derived CDR1 and CDR2 are SEHNR and FQNEAQ (reference sequence). For the CDR3, the DNA is TGTGCCAGCAGCTTTGACGGATTCAATCAGCCCCAGCATTTT. It specifies CASSFDGFNQPQHF.

The chain couples TRBV7-6 to TRBJ2-7, with a weak D call TRBD2 (5 bases). V was pared by 6 bases and J by 6 bases, with 15 bases between. Germline values: CDR1 SGHVS, CDR2 FNYEAQ. The CDR3 is 13 residues long. CDR3 loop: CASSPAGPSEQYF. For the CDR3, the DNA is TGTGCCAGCAGTCCCGCGGGCCCAAGCGAGCAGTACTTC.

The chain carries TRBV18 and TRBJ1-4; 7 positions agree with TRBD1. V dropped 6 bases and J dropped 7; count of bases not matched to a gene: 11. CDR3 length: 15 amino acids. CDR1 is KGHSH, CDR2 LQKENI, per germline. For the CDR3, the DNA is TGTGCCAGCTCGGACTATCCGGGACAGCCTGAAAAACTGTTTTTT. Translated: CASSDYPGQPEKLFF.

The rearrangement links TRBV25-1 to TRBJ2-7; D uncertain. In germline, CDR1 is MGHDK, CDR2 SYGVNS. V gave up 4 bases and J gave up 7 bases, with 8 bases separating them. The CDR3 sequence is 11 residues long. The CDR3 region is CASSASWEQYF. The CDR3 nucleotides are TGTGCCAGCAGTGCCTCGTGGGAGCAGTACTTC.

This clone appeared a single time. This chain joins TRBV5-4 and TRBJ2-7, with 10 positions matching TRBD2. The CDR3 has 15 amino acids. CDR1 is SGHNT and CDR2 is YYREEE in the germline V gene (reference sequence). V lost 3 bases and J lost 6; bases outside the gene matches: 9. The CDR3 sequence: CASSYSAGGPGEQYF. The CDR3 DNA reads TGTGCCAGCAGCTACTCAGCGGGAGGGCCGGGCGAGCAGTACTTC.

In its sample, this clone was seen once. The chain links TRBV28 to TRBJ2-2; possibly TRBD1 or TRBD2 for D (6 bases each). Trimming pared 2 bases from V and 7 bases from J, leaving 8 bases between. Germline CDR1 MDHEN, CDR2 SYDVKM. The CDR3 has 13 residues. CDR3 in DNA: TGTGCCAGCAGTTTAGGGGGGCGCGGGGAGCTGTTTTTT. It encodes CASSLGGRGELFF.

This chain connects TRBV7-8 to TRBJ1-2, with D perhaps TRBD1 (5 bases). Germline loops: CDR1 SGHVS, CDR2 FQNEAQ. V was shortened by 2 bases and J by 0 bases, with 10 bases between the two germline ends. The CDR3 loop spans 15 amino acids. In nucleotides, the CDR3 is TGTGCCAGCAGCTTAAAGGGGACCGCTAACTATGGCTACACCTTC. Translating it yields CASSLKGTANYGYTF. Together with reference TRBV7-8 and TRBJ1-2, the CDR3 gives the full variable domain: GAGVSQSPRYKVAKRGQDVALRCDPISGHVSLFWYQQALGQGPEFLTYFQNEAQLDKSGLPSDRFFAERPEGSVSTLKIQRTQQEDSAVYLCASSLKGTANYGYTFGSGTRLTVV.

DNA for the CDR3: TGTGCCTGGAGTGTTTCCGGGAGGGCGAACAATGAGCAGTTCTTC. Translating gives CAWSVSGRANNEQFF. The rearrangement uses TRBV30 and TRBJ2-1, with 8 nucleotides matching TRBD2. Germline V CDR1 and CDR2: GTSNPN, SVGIG (reference sequence). The CDR3 runs to 15 residues. Germline trimming cut 0 bases from V and 5 bases from J; bases unmatched to any gene: 6.